This TCR beta chain was recovered during a study of OX40 agonist ivuxolimab in advanced cancers. Trimming pared 5 bases from V and 4 bases from J, leaving 14 bases between. This CDR3 region has 14 residues. Germline values: CDR1 KGHSH, CDR2 LQKENI. Using immunoSEQ multiplex PCR, the repertoire was profiled, and TCRdb retains in-frame clones only, with some absent. The sample includes roughly 58,000 clones, about 83% of them seen just once. The receptor comes from an adult with an advanced solid tumor such as melanoma, head and neck, liver or kidney cancer. The sequencing used CD4+ or CD8+ T cells sorted from blood, collected in a trial of the OX40 agonist ivuxolimab. This chain links TRBV18 with TRBJ1-1; D is ambiguous. The CDR3 here is CASSGLREATEAFF. CDR3 bases: TGTGCCAGCTCAGGACTTAGGGAGGCCACTGAAGCTTTCTTT.